This TCR beta chain was profiled in a study of cytomegalovirus exposure and HLA in healthy donors. Despite likely unrecorded immune exposures, the donors were nominally healthy at the time of sampling. Trimming at V came to 6 bases and at J to 4 bases, leaving 8 bases not matched to a gene. The CDR3 consists of 16 residues. Germline V gene sequence: CDR1 MDHEN, CDR2 SYDVKM. Study-level results: In an earlier analysis, productive rearrangement rates for most beta V segments clustered near 87% or 30%.

It was with 60 Vbeta and 13 Jbeta primers that the PCR ran. TCRdb's table, derived via immunoSEQ multiplex PCR, lists solely in-frame clones and lacks some. The sample contains about 150,000 clones, around 74% of which appear only once. In its sample, this clone was seen once. The antigen is unknown. The source of this sequence is a man younger than 35 in good health and CMV-seronegative. The source material was PBMCs. The V and J genes are TRBV28 and TRBJ1-6; 8 nucleotides match TRBD1. The CDR3 loop reads CASRSDRDRYNSPLHF. The CDR3 coding sequence is TGTGCCAGCAGAAGCGACCGGGACAGGTATAATTCACCCCTCCACTTT.